These T cell receptor beta chains were read from a single sample in a study of cytomegalovirus exposure and HLA in healthy donors. Sequencing was performed with immunoSEQ multiplex PCR; in TCRdb, only in-frame clones are kept and a portion is missing. Its listing shows tens of thousands of clones. Input material: PBMCs. The source is a man aged 18-30 years in good health and CMV-seropositive. CDR3s include the opening cysteine and the closing phenylalanine or tryptophan. A D gene is named only where the DNA matches it firmly. Rows give clone size only sometimes, using once, few, many, or a class for an expanded clone.

clone_size | j_call | d_call | v_call | cdr3_aa | cdr3_nt
NA | TRBJ2-1 | TRBD2 | TRBV6-4 | CASSDSTSGNNEQFF | TGTGCCAGCAGTGACTCAACTAGCGGGAACAATGAGCAGTTCTTC
NA | TRBJ1-5 | TRBD1 | TRBV28 | CASRGTGGTGKRPQHF | TGTGCCAGCAGAGGAACCGGAGGGACAGGTAAAAGGCCCCAGCATTTT
NA | TRBJ2-1 | TRBD2 | TRBV29-1 | CSVGTSGASYNEQFF | TGCAGCGTCGGGACTAGCGGAGCCTCCTACAATGAGCAGTTCTTC
NA | TRBJ1-1 | NA | TRBV7-8 | CASSRRFTEAFF | TGTGCCAGCAGCCGCCGGTTCACTGAAGCTTTCTTT
NA | TRBJ1-4 | NA | TRBV5-4 | CASSLKKEAVEKLFF | TGTGCCAGCAGCTTGAAGAAGGAGGCGGTAGAAAAACTGTTTTTT
NA | TRBJ2-1 | TRBD2 | TRBV11-3 | CASSLTSAYNEQFF | TGTGCCAGCAGCTTGACTAGCGCCTACAATGAGCAGTTCTTC
NA | TRBJ1-1 | NA | TRBV10-3 | CAMGKAVDTEAFF | TGTGCCATGGGAAAAGCGGTTGACACTGAAGCTTTCTTT
NA | TRBJ2-7 | TRBD2 | TRBV18 | CASSPDLAGGYEQYF | TGTGCCAGCTCACCAGATCTAGCGGGAGGATACGAGCAGTACTTC
NA | TRBJ1-4 | NA | TRBV6-1 | CASTVRAGANEKLFF | TGTGCCAGCACCGTGCGGGCAGGGGCTAATGAAAAACTGTTTTTT
NA | TRBJ2-1 | TRBD2 | TRBV6-1 | CASSVVRGLAGEGEQFF | TGTGCCAGCAGTGTAGTCCGCGGACTAGCGGGAGAGGGAGAGCAGTTCTTC
NA | TRBJ2-1 | TRBD1 | TRBV29-1 | CSVEAPGQGDNEQFF | TGCAGCGTTGAGGCTCCGGGACAGGGGGACAATGAGCAGTTCTTC
NA | TRBJ1-1 | NA | TRBV5-1 | CASSLERVREGTEAFF | TGCGCCAGCAGCTTGGAGCGTGTGAGGGAGGGCACTGAAGCTTTCTTT
NA | TRBJ2-1 | NA | TRBV4-2 | CASSQEYWSVYNEQFF | TGTGCCAGCAGCCAAGAGTACTGGTCCGTATACAATGAGCAGTTCTTC
NA | TRBJ1-5 | TRBD1 | TRBV19 | CASSIGDRVRRQPQHF | TGTGCCAGTAGTATAGGTGACAGGGTAAGGCGTCAGCCCCAGCATTTT
NA | TRBJ2-2 | TRBD2 | TRBV7-9 | CASSPTSGSNTGELFF | TGTGCCAGCAGCCCCACAAGCGGGAGTAACACCGGGGAGCTGTTTTTT
NA | TRBJ2-3 | NA | TRBV7-9 | CASSQGVSTDTQYF | TGTGCCAGCAGCCAAGGGGTGAGCACAGATACGCAGTATTTT
NA | TRBJ2-5 | TRBD2 | TRBV19 | CASSIISGRIQETQYF | TGTGCCAGTAGCATTATTAGCGGGAGGATCCAAGAGACCCAGTACTTC
NA | TRBJ2-2 | TRBD2 | TRBV7-9 | CASSRRGGSNTGELFF | TGTGCCAGCAGCCGCCGGGGGGGTTCGAACACCGGGGAGCTGTTTTTT
NA | TRBJ1-1 | NA | TRBV2 | CASCLDRNTEAFF | TGTGCCAGCTGCCTAGACAGGAACACTGAAGCTTTCTTT
NA | TRBJ1-3 | NA | TRBV25-1 | CASSEQGPGNTIYF | TGTGCCAGCAGTGAACAGGGGCCTGGAAACACCATATATTTT
NA | TRBJ1-6 | NA | TRBV2 | CASSERGPDSYNSPLHF | TGTGCCAGCAGTGAAAGGGGCCCCGACTCCTATAATTCACCCCTCCACTTT
NA | TRBJ2-1 | NA | TRBV19 | CASSITEYNEQFF | TGTGCCAGTAGTATAACTGAATACAATGAGCAGTTCTTC
NA | TRBJ2-2 | TRBD2 | TRBV4-2 | CASSQGSQREYTGELFF | TGTGCCAGCAGCCAAGGTTCCCAGCGGGAGTACACCGGGGAGCTGTTTTTT
NA | TRBJ1-1 | NA | TRBV30 | CAWQGNTEAFF | TGTGCCTGGCAGGGGAACACTGAAGCTTTCTTT
NA | TRBJ2-1 | NA | TRBV5-1 | CASSLDSPPRSNEQFF | TGCGCCAGCAGCTTGGATTCTCCGCCGCGTAGCAATGAGCAGTTCTTC
NA | TRBJ2-1 | NA | TRBV12-2 | CASRFSSGHNEQFF | TGTGCAAGTCGCTTCTCTAGCGGTCACAATGAGCAGTTCTTC
NA | TRBJ2-1 | TRBD2 | TRBV13 | CASSLRGRVMDEQFF | TGTGCCAGCAGCTTGAGAGGGAGGGTTATGGATGAGCAGTTCTTC
NA | TRBJ1-2 | TRBD1 | TRBV5-4 | CASSLTGTGGGYTF | TGTGCCAGCAGCTTGACTGGGACAGGGGGTGGCTACACCTTC
NA | TRBJ1-1 | TRBD1 | TRBV6-6 | CASGRLQGTDTEAFF | TGTGCCAGCGGCCGGCTACAGGGGACGGACACTGAAGCTTTCTTT
NA | TRBJ1-4 | TRBD1 | TRBV5-1 | CASSGGQPTNEKLFF | TGCGCCAGCAGCGGGGGACAGCCAACTAATGAAAAACTGTTTTTT
NA | TRBJ1-5 | NA | TRBV27 | CASSWTWDKPQHF | TGTGCCAGCAGTTGGACTTGGGACAAGCCCCAGCATTTT
NA | TRBJ2-1 | TRBD2 | TRBV5-1 | CASSLASGRVRNEQFF | TGCGCCAGCAGCTTGGCCAGCGGGAGGGTTAGGAATGAGCAGTTCTTC
NA | TRBJ2-2 | NA | TRBV11-3 | CASSWRGTGELFF | TGTGCCAGCAGCTGGCGGGGTACCGGGGAGCTGTTTTTT
NA | TRBJ1-1 | TRBD1 | TRBV5-5 | CASSSIGTAEAFF | TGTGCCAGCAGCTCAATTGGGACAGCTGAAGCTTTCTTT
NA | TRBJ2-7 | NA | TRBV30 | CAWSVRFGSGAYEQYF | TGTGCCTGGAGTGTACGGTTCGGGAGTGGGGCCTACGAGCAGTACTTC
NA | TRBJ2-1 | NA | TRBV11-1 | CASSLVSGFPRMNEQFF | TGTGCCAGCAGCTTAGTTTCGGGATTCCCGAGGATGAATGAGCAGTTCTTC
NA | TRBJ2-7 | NA | TRBV2 | CASGGASGLSSYEQYF | TGTGCCTCAGGGGGGGCTAGCGGGCTCAGCTCCTACGAGCAGTACTTC
NA | TRBJ2-5 | NA | TRBV7-2 | CASRRGRETQYF | TGTGCCAGTCGACGGGGTCGGGAGACCCAGTACTTC
NA | TRBJ1-1 | NA | TRBV27 | CASRRGVLTEAFF | TGTGCCAGTAGGAGGGGCGTTTTGACTGAAGCTTTCTTT
NA | TRBJ1-6 | NA | TRBV5-4 | CASSANVGHKASPLHF | TGTGCCAGCAGCGCCAATGTTGGGCACAAAGCTTCACCCCTCCACTTT
NA | TRBJ2-5 | TRBD2 | TRBV5-1 | CASSLMVAGTQETQYF | TGCGCCAGCAGCTTGATGGTAGCGGGGACCCAAGAGACCCAGTACTTC
NA | TRBJ2-7 | TRBD2 | TRBV27 | CASSEREANYEQYF | TGTGCCAGCAGTGAGCGGGAGGCAAACTACGAGCAGTACTTC
NA | TRBJ2-3 | NA | TRBV7-3 | CASSPNTDTQYF | TGTGCCAGCAGCCCAAACACAGATACGCAGTATTTT
NA | TRBJ2-3 | NA | TRBV11-2 | CASSLDVVGGTDTQYF | TGTGCCAGCAGCTTAGATGTTGTGGGAGGCACAGATACGCAGTATTTT
NA | TRBJ2-5 | NA | TRBV5-5 | CASSPGQQETQYF | TGTGCCAGCAGCCCTGGACAGCAAGAGACCCAGTACTTC
NA | TRBJ2-1 | NA | TRBV5-6 | CASSLLLYNEQFF | TGTGCCAGCAGCTTGTTACTTTACAATGAGCAGTTCTTC
NA | TRBJ1-4 | TRBD1 | TRBV19 | CASSPRGQINEKLFF | TGTGCCAGTAGCCCTAGGGGACAGATTAATGAAAAACTGTTTTTT
NA | TRBJ1-3 | NA | TRBV5-1 | CASSPGARAPDTIYF | TGCGCCAGCAGCCCGGGCGCGAGGGCGCCGGACACCATATATTTT
NA | TRBJ1-4 | TRBD1 | TRBV28 | CASSRDREGEKLFF | TGTGCCAGCAGCCGGGACAGGGAGGGAGAAAAACTGTTTTTT
medium-sized | TRBJ2-7 | NA | TRBV28 | CASSRIVEIRYEQYF | TGTGCCAGCAGTCGCATTGTTGAAATCAGATACGAGCAGTACTTC
NA | TRBJ2-7 | TRBD1 | TRBV5-8 | CASSLGSQGRYEQYF | TGTGCCAGCAGCTTGGGGTCACAGGGGCGATACGAGCAGTACTTC